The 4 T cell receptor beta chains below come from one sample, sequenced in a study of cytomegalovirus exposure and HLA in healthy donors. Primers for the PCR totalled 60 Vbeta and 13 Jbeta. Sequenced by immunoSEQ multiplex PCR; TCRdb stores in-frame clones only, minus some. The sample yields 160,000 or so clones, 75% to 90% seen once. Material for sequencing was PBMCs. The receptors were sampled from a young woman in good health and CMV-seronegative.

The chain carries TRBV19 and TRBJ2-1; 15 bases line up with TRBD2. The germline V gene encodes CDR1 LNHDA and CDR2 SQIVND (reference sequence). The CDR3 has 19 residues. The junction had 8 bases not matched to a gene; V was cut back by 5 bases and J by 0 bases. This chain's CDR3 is CASSFGLAGGRSSYNEQFF. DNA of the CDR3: TGTGCCAGTAGTTTCGGACTAGCGGGGGGGAGGAGCTCCTACAATGAGCAGTTCTTC.

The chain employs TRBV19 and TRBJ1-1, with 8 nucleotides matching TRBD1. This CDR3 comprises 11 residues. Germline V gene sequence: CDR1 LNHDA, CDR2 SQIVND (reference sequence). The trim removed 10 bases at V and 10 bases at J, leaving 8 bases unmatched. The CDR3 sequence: CAILNRGGAFF. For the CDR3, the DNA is TGTGCCATCCTAAACAGGGGGGGAGCTTTCTTT.

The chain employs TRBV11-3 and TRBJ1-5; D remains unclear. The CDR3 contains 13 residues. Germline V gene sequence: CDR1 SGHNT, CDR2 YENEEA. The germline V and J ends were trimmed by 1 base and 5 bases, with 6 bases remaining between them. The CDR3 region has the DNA TGTGCCAGCAGCTTAGTCGGAGATCAGCCCCAGCATTTT. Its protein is CASSLVGDQPQHF.

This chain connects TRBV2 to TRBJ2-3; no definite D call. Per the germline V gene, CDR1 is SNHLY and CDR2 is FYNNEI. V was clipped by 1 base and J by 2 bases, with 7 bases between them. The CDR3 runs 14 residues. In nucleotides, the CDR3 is TGTGCCAGCAGTGAAGGGGCTAACACAGATACGCAGTATTTT. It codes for CASSEGANTDTQYF.